This T cell receptor beta chain was captured by sequencing in a study of T cell responses to AZD1222 COVID-19 vaccine. Study-level information: Pooling of second doses given at about 4 or about 12 weeks was done. Study conclusions and caveats: Targeting of unmutated variant regions was reportedly seen in nearly half of spike-specific TCRs.

A word on this clone: The target antigen is unknown.

Germline CDR1 is SEHNR and CDR2 is FQNEAQ (reference sequence). V dropped 1 base and J dropped 5 bases, with 8 bases sitting between them. This CDR3 is 13 amino acids long. Libraries were prepared by immunoSEQ multiplex PCR; TCRdb keeps only in-frame clonotypes and omits some of them. The table has about 120,000 clones, approximately 90% seen once. The receptor comes from an adult in good health. V and J are TRBV7-9 and TRBJ1-2, with D unclear. This sample comprised peripheral blood, obtained on day 0 of AZD1222 vaccination. The CDR3 protein is CASSLGADYGYTF. The CDR3 DNA is TGTGCCAGCAGCTTAGGGGCTGATTATGGCTACACCTTC. The full variable domain, completed using reference TRBV7-9 and TRBJ1-2, is DTGVSQNPRHKITKRGQNVTFRCDPISEHNRLYWYRQTLGQGPEFLTYFQNEAQLEKSRLLSDRFSAERPKGSFSTLEIQRTEQGDSAMYLCASSLGADYGYTFGSGTRLTVV.